This T cell receptor beta chain was sequenced for a study of blood T cell repertoires in COVID-19. Overall study context: Samples taken during acute and convalescent COVID-19 were collected in the United States, Italy and Spain. Sample material is recorded as cDNA or gDNA derived from T cells, B-cell-depleted T cells, or PBMCs.

The J segment lost 4 bases and the V segment lost 5 bases, leaving 5 bases of the junction unmatched. There are 15 residues in the CDR3. CDR1 and CDR2 from the germline V gene are PRHDT and FYEKMQ (reference sequence). This clone was counted a few times. In the original analysis: Reference gene primer amplification gave estimated nucleated cell counts. Generated by immunoSEQ multiplex PCR, the TCRdb table keeps only in-frame clones and is missing some. V, J and clone size are those of that table, while D and trimming were read from the DNA. The table has approximately 94,000 clones, approximately 80% seen once; the top ten hold roughly 31%.

The receptor comes from a man in his 70s with active or convalescent COVID-19. The chain links TRBV13 to TRBJ2-3, with TRBD1 identical over 11 bases. The specimen sequenced was peripheral blood. The CDR3 DNA is TGTGCCAGCAGCCCGCGGACAGGGGGCGCAGATACGCAGTATTTT. It yields the protein CASSPRTGGADTQYF.